This TCR beta chain was identified during a study of patients and donors after allogeneic stem cell transplantation. This clonotype has a count of ten or more. V lost 3 bases and J 9 bases, leaving 8 bases between the germline ends. Germline lookup yields CDR1 LNHDA and CDR2 SQIVND (reference sequence). This CDR3 region has 12 residues. TCRdb reprocessed the RT-PCR reads with MiXCR, giving one entry per CDR3 protein. Of 70,000 to 95,000 distinct CDR3 sequences listed, just under 5% were seen once; the top ten hold 2.6%. This clonotype originated in a human donor who was either an allogeneic HSCT recipient or a stem cell or donor lymphocyte infusion donor (not recorded which). It is not recorded whose cells these are; they may come from a transplant donor. V and J are TRBV19 and TRBJ2-2; D call uncertain. Sequencing input: blood, either unsorted or a sorted T cell fraction (not recorded which). The CDR3 protein is CASSIMTRELFF. In DNA form, the CDR3 reads TGTGCCAGTAGTATTATGACGCGGGAGCTGTTTTTT.